A single sample gave rise to the 9 T cell receptor beta chains below, sequenced in a study of blood T cell repertoires in COVID-19. Data came from immunoSEQ multiplex PCR; TCRdb stores just in-frame clones and leaves some out. The repertoire holds 250,000 to 300,000 clones, around 93% seen once, with 1.2% in the top ten. Sequencing used PBMCs or T cells enriched from blood (not recorded which). These receptors came from a human donor in a cohort exposed to, infected with or recovered from COVID-19 (not recorded which). The donor label of this sample is uncertain.

J is TRBJ1-6 and V is TRBV5-1; TRBD1 is a possible D gene (5 bases). The germline CDR1 and CDR2 sequences are SGHRS and YFSETQ. V dropped 2 bases and J dropped 7 bases, with 13 bases sitting between them. The CDR3 is 15 residues long. CDR3 loop: CASSFGTGRNSPLHF. CDR3 DNA: TGCGCCAGCAGCTTCGGGACGGGGAGGAATTCACCCCTCCACTTT.

The rearrangement links TRBV4-3 to TRBJ2-7; 9 positions agree with TRBD2. V lost 1 base, J lost 1 base, and 2 bases stayed unmatched. The CDR3 spans 15 residues. Germline loops: CDR1 LGHNA, CDR2 YSLEER. The CDR3 region is CASSQALAGSYEQYF. DNA of the CDR3: TGCGCCAGCAGCCAAGCGCTAGCGGGATCCTACGAGCAGTACTTC.

This rearrangement joins TRBV4-1 to TRBJ2-2; TRBD1 might be the D (5 bases). This CDR3 has 16 amino acids. From germline, CDR1 is MGHRA and CDR2 YSYEKL. V was clipped by 0 bases and J by 4 bases, with 12 bases between them. The CDR3 here is CASSQDPRVRTGELFF. The DNA for the CDR3 is TGCGCCAGCAGCCAAGATCCCAGGGTTCGCACCGGGGAGCTGTTTTTT.

This rearrangement joins TRBV4-3 to TRBJ1-1, with D tentatively TRBD1 (6 bases). Germline loops: CDR1 LGHNA, CDR2 YSLEER. V was pared by 1 base and J by 0 bases, with 15 bases between. The CDR3 contains 17 residues. The CDR3 spells CASSQVKTGVMNTEAFF. CDR3 in DNA: TGCGCCAGCAGCCAAGTTAAGACAGGTGTCATGAACACTGAAGCTTTCTTT.

This chain links TRBV18 with TRBJ1-2; D is undetermined. V was trimmed by 1 base and J by 2 bases, leaving 11 bases between them. Germline V lookup: CDR1 KGHSH, CDR2 LQKENI. The CDR3 is made up of 15 amino acids. CDR3 bases: TGTGCCAGCTCACCACTCACAGCTAAGAACTATGGCTACACCTTC. Its protein is CASSPLTAKNYGYTF.

This chain's CDR3 is CASSLKGNSPLHF. Written as DNA, the CDR3 is TGTGCCAGCAGCTTAAAGGGGAATTCACCCCTCCACTTT. The rearrangement joins TRBV11-3 to TRBJ1-6; D is possibly TRBD1 (5 bases). The germline V and J ends were trimmed by 2 bases and 7 bases, with 6 bases remaining between them. This CDR3 is built from 13 residues. CDR1 SGHNT and CDR2 YENEEA come from the germline V gene.

J is TRBJ2-3 and V is TRBV7-9; 9 nucleotides match TRBD2. This CDR3 is built from 15 residues. Germline CDR1 SEHNR, CDR2 FQNEAQ (reference sequence). The J segment lost 6 bases and the V segment lost 1 base, leaving 5 bases of the junction unmatched. The CDR3: CASSLVAGETDTQYF. The CDR3 DNA is TGTGCCAGCAGCTTAGTAGCGGGGGAAACCGATACGCAGTATTTT. Full variable domain (remainder filled in from reference TRBV7-9 and TRBJ2-3): DTGVSQNPRHKITKRGQNVTFRCDPISEHNRLYWYRQTLGQGPEFLTYFQNEAQLEKSRLLSDRFSAERPKGSFSTLEIQRTEQGDSAMYLCASSLVAGETDTQYFGPGTRLTVL.

This clone was seen just once. The V gene is TRBV5-4, the J gene TRBJ2-7, with 10 bases aligning to TRBD1. The CDR3 has 17 residues. Germline assignment: CDR1 SGHNT and CDR2 YYREEE (reference sequence). V was pared by 0 bases and J by 6 bases, with 12 bases of the junction left unmatched. The CDR3 is CASSLARGGQGSVEQYF. Written as DNA, the CDR3 is TGTGCCAGCAGCTTGGCAAGGGGGGGACAGGGGTCGGTCGAGCAGTACTTC.

CDR3 nucleotides: TGTGCCAGCAGTTTCCAAGGGGTGGTAGAAGAGACCCAGTACTTC. This encodes CASSFQGVVEETQYF. This chain links TRBV6-1 with TRBJ2-5; the D gene is possibly TRBD1 (5 bases). CDR3 length: 15 residues. Trimming left V 5 bases short and J 3 bases short, with 16 bases between. From germline, CDR1 is MNHNS and CDR2 SASEGT.